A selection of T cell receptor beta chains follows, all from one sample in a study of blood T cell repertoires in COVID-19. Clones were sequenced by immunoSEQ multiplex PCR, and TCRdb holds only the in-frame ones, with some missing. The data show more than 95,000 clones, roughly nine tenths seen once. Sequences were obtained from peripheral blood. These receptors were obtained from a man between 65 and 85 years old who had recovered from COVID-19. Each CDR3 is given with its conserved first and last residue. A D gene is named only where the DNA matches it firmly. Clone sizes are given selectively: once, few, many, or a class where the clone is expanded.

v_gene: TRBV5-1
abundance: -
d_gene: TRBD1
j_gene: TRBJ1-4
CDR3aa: CASSLSGQGLRGNEKLFF
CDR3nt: TGCGCCAGCAGCTTGTCGGGACAGGGATTGAGGGGGAATGAAAAACTGTTTTTT

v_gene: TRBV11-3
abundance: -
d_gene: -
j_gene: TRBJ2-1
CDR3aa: CASSLGRYNEQFF
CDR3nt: TGTGCCAGCAGCTTGGGGAGATACAATGAGCAGTTCTTC

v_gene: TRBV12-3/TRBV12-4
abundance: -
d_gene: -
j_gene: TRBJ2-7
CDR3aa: CASSWGRSYEQYF
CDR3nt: TGTGCCAGCAGTTGGGGCAGGTCCTACGAGCAGTACTTC

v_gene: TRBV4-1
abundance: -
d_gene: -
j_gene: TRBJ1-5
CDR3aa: CASSQVSDSSNQPQHF
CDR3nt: TGCGCCAGCAGCCAAGTTTCGGACAGTAGCAATCAGCCCCAGCATTTT

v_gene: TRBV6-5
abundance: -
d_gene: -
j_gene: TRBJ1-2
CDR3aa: CASTFRTGRGNGYTF
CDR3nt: TGTGCCAGCACCTTCCGTACAGGAAGAGGCAATGGCTACACCTTC

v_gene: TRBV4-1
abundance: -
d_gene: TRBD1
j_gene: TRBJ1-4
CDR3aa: CASSHPGQGNEKLFF
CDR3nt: TGCGCCAGCAGCCACCCGGGACAGGGTAATGAAAAACTGTTTTTT

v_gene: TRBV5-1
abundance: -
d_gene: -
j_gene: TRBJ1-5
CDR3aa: CASSLAPVTPYSNQPQHF
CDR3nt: TGCGCCAGCAGCTTGGCCCCCGTTACTCCATATAGCAATCAGCCCCAGCATTTT

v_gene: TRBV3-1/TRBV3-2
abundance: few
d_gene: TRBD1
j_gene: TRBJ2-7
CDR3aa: CASRKTGAPYEQYF
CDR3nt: TGTGCCAGCAGGAAAACAGGGGCTCCCTACGAGCAGTACTTC

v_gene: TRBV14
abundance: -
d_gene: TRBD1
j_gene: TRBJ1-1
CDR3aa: CASSPILGSQGMAFF
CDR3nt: TGTGCCAGCAGCCCAATATTGGGTTCACAGGGGATGGCTTTCTTT

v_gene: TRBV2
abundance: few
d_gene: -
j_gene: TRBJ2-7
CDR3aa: CASSALAYEQYF
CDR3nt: TGTGCCAGCAGTGCCCTAGCCTACGAGCAGTACTTC

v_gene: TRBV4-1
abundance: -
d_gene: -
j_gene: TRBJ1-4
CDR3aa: CASSRAPSEKLFF
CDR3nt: TGCGCCAGCAGTCGAGCACCGAGTGAAAAACTGTTTTTT

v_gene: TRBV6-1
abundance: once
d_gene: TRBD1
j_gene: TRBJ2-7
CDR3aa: CASSEFDRGYEQYF
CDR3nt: TGTGCCAGCAGTGAATTTGACAGGGGCTACGAGCAGTACTTC

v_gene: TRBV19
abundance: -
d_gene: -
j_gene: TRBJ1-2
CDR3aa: CASSEQGFGNYGYTF
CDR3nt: TGTGCCAGTAGTGAACAGGGTTTTGGGAACTATGGCTACACCTTC

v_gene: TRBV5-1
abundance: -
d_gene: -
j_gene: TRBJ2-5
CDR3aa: CASSPAGQQETQYF
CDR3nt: TGCGCCAGCAGCCCGGCAGGGCAGCAAGAGACCCAGTACTTC

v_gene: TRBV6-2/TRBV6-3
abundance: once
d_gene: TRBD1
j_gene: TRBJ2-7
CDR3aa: CASSYGGGQVYEQYF
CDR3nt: TGTGCCAGCAGTTACGGAGGGGGACAGGTCTACGAGCAGTACTTC

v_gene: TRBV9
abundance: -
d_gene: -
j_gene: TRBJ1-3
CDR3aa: CASSAFQSRTAGNTIYF
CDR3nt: TGTGCCAGCAGCGCCTTCCAGTCTAGAACCGCTGGAAACACCATATATTTT

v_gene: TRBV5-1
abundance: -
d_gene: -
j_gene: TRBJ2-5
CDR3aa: CASSLIGAEETQYF
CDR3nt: TGCGCCAGCAGCTTAATAGGGGCGGAGGAGACCCAGTACTTC

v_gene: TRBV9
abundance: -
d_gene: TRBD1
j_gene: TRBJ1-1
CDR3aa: CASSARQGGVRTEAFF
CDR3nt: TGTGCCAGCAGCGCGCGACAGGGCGGAGTGAGGACTGAAGCTTTCTTT

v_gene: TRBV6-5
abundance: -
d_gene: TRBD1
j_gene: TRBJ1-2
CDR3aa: CASSQGGGYTF
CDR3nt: TGTGCCAGCTCACAGGGGGGCGGCTACACCTTC

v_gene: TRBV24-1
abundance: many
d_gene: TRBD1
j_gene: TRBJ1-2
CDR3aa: CATSTGDYGYTF
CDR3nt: TGTGCCACCTCGACAGGGGACTATGGCTACACCTTC

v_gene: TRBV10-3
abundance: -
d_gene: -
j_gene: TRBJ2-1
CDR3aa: CAISESGTSPLF
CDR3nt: TGTGCCATCAGTGAGTCGGGCACTAGCCCACTCTTC

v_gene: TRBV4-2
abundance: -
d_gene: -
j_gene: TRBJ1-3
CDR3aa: CASTQVGRVAGNTIYF
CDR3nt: TGTGCCAGCACTCAAGTGGGCAGGGTAGCTGGAAACACCATATATTTT

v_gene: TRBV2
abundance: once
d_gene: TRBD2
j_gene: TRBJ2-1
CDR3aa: CASLGLGENEQFF
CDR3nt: TGTGCCAGTTTGGGACTAGGGGAGAATGAGCAGTTCTTC

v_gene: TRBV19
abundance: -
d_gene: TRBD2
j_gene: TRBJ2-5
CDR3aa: CASSIRISGSGQETQYF
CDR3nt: TGTGCCAGTAGTATCCGGATTAGCGGGAGCGGTCAAGAGACCCAGTACTTC

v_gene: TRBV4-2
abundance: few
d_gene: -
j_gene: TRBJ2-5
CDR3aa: CASSQGRQEIETQYF
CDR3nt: TGTGCCAGCAGCCAAGGGAGGCAGGAAATAGAGACCCAGTACTTC

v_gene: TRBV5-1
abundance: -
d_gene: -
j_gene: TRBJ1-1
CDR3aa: CASSLDGGVNTEAFF
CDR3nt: TGCGCCAGCAGCTTGGACGGGGGGGTGAACACTGAAGCTTTCTTT

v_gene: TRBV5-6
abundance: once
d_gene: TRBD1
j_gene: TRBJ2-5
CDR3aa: CASSSGTDQETQYF
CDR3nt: TGTGCCAGCAGCTCCGGGACAGACCAAGAGACCCAGTACTTC

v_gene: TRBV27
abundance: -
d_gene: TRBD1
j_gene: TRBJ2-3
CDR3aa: CASSWGTGEFTDTQYF
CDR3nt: TGTGCCAGCAGTTGGGGGACAGGGGAGTTCACAGATACGCAGTATTTT

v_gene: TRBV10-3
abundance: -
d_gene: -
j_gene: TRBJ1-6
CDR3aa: CAISESSHNSPLHF
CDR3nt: TGTGCCATCAGTGAGTCTAGCCATAATTCACCCCTCCACTTT

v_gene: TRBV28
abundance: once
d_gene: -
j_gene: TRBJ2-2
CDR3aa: CASSFADTGELFF
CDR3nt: TGTGCCAGCAGCTTCGCGGACACCGGGGAGCTGTTTTTT

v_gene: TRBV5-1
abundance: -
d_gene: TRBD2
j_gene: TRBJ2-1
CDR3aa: CASSLTSGTYNEQFF
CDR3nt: TGCGCCAGCAGCTTGACTAGCGGGACGTACAATGAGCAGTTCTTC

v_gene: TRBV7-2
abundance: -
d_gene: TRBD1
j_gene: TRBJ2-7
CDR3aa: CASSSGTGVYEQYF
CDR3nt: TGTGCCAGCAGCTCCGGGACAGGGGTGTACGAGCAGTACTTC

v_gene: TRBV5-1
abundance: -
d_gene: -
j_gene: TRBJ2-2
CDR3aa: CASSLGQGTGELFF
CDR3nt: TGCGCCAGCAGCTTGGGCCAGGGCACCGGGGAGCTGTTTTTT

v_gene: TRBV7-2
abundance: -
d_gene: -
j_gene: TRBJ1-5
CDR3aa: CASSLEGDQPQHF
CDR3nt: TGTGCCAGCAGCTTAGAGGGGGACCAGCCCCAGCATTTT

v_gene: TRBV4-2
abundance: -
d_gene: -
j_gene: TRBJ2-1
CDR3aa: CASSLHSNNEQFF
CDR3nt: TGTGCCAGCAGCCTCCACAGTAACAATGAGCAGTTCTTC

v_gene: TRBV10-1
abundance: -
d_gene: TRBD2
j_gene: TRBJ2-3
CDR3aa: CASSELAGDTDTQYF
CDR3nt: TGCGCCAGCAGTGAGCTAGCGGGAGATACAGATACGCAGTATTTT

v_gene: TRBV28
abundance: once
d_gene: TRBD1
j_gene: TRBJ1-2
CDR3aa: CASSSRKDRWYGYTF
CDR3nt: TGTGCCAGCAGTTCTCGGAAGGACAGGTGGTATGGCTACACCTTC

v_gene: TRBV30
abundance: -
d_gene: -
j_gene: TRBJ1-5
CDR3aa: CAWSQGGGDNQPQHF
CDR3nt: TGTGCCTGGAGCCAGGGAGGGGGAGACAATCAGCCCCAGCATTTT

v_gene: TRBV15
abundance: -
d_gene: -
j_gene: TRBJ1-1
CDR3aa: CATSTNTNTEAFF
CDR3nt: TGTGCCACCAGCACCAACACAAACACTGAAGCTTTCTTT

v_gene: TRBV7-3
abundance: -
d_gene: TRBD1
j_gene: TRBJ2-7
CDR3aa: CASSKNGQGYEQYF
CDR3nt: TGTGCCAGCAGCAAAAACGGACAGGGCTACGAGCAGTACTTC

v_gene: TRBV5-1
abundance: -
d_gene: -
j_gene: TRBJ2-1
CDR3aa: CASSFSGSYNEQFF
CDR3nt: TGCGCCAGCAGCTTCAGCGGTTCCTACAATGAGCAGTTCTTC

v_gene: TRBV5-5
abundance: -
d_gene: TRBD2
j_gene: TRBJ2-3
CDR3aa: CASSLRAGGPDTQYF
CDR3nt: TGTGCCAGCAGCTTGCGAGCGGGGGGTCCAGATACGCAGTATTTT

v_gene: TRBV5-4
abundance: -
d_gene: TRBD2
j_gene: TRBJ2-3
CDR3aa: CASSFQLAVSTDTQYF
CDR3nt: TGTGCCAGCAGCTTCCAACTAGCGGTCAGCACAGATACGCAGTATTTT

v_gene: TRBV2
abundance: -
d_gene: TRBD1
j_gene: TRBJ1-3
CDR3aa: CASKGAGNTIYF
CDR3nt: TGTGCCAGCAAGGGGGCGGGAAACACCATATATTTT

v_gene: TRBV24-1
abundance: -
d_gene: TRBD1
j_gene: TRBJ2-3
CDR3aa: CATSALTGSTDTQYF
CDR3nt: TGTGCCACCAGTGCGCTGACAGGGAGCACAGATACGCAGTATTTT

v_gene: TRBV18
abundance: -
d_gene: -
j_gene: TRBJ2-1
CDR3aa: CASSPTGDNEQFF
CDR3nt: TGTGCCAGCTCACCGACAGGCGACAATGAGCAGTTCTTC

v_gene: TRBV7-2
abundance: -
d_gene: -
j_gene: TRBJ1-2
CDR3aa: CASTLWWGTSYGYTF
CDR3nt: TGTGCCAGCACCCTATGGTGGGGCACGAGCTATGGCTACACCTTC

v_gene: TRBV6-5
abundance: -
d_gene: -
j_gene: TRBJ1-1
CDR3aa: CASSTGTNTEAFF
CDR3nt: TGTGCCAGCAGTACAGGGACGAACACTGAAGCTTTCTTT

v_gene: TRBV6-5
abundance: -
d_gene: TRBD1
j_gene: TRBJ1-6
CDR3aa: CASRFGTGRSPLHF
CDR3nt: TGTGCCAGCAGATTCGGGACAGGACGTTCACCCCTCCACTTT

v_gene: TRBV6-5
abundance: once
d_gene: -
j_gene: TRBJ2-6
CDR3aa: CASTLFSGANVLTF
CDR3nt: TGTGCCAGCACCCTCTTTTCTGGGGCCAACGTCCTGACTTTC

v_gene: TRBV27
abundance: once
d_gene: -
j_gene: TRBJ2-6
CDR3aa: CASTSPGGDSSGANVLTF
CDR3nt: TGTGCCAGCACCTCCCCTGGGGGCGATAGCTCTGGGGCCAACGTCCTGACTTTC

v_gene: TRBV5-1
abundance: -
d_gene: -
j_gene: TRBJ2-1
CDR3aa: CASSLGDWNNEQFF
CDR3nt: TGCGCCAGCAGCTTGGGGGACTGGAACAATGAGCAGTTCTTC

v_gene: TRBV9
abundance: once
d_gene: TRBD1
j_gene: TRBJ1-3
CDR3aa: CASSTGGSGNTIYF
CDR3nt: TGTGCCAGCAGTACAGGGGGCTCTGGAAACACCATATATTTT

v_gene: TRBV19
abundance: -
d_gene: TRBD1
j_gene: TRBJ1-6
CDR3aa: CASSIPGQGSSPLHF
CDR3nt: TGTGCCAGTAGTATTCCGGGACAGGGTTCTTCACCCCTCCACTTT

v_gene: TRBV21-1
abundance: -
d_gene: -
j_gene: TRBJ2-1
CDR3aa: CASSKTLAGGEQFF
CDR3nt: TGTGCCAGCAGCAAAACCCTCGCGGGAGGCGAGCAGTTCTTC

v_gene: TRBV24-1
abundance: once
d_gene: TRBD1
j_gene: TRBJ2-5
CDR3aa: CATSDPTGPRETQYF
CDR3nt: TGTGCCACCAGTGACCCGACAGGGCCCCGGGAGACCCAGTACTTC

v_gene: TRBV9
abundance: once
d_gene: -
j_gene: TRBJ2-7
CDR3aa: CASSGGQGFPSYEQYF
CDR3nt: TGTGCCAGCAGCGGGGGCCAGGGGTTCCCCTCCTACGAGCAGTACTTC

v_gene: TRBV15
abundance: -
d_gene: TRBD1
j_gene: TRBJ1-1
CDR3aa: CATSRDLDRGTEAFF
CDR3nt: TGTGCCACCAGCAGAGATTTAGACAGGGGAACTGAAGCTTTCTTT

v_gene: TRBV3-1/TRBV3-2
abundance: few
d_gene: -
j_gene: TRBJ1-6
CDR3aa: CASSNAGVSYNSPLHF
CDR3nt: TGTGCCAGCAGTAACGCAGGGGTTAGCTATAATTCACCCCTCCACTTT

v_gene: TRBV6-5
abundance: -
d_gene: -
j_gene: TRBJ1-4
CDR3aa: CASSPGGRNEKLFF
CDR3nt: TGTGCCAGCAGCCCCGGAGGGCGGAATGAAAAACTGTTTTTT